This TCR beta chain stems from a study of T cell repertoires in cytomegalovirus infection. The overall study: In the study, CMV epitopes included recently identified HLA-C-restricted and well-studied HLA-B-restricted ones. Indicated by public TCR beta signatures were CMV infection and matching HLA type.

Germline V CDR1 and CDR2: SGHTA, FQGNSA. This CDR3 spans 16 amino acids. Unmatched junction bases numbered 6, after V lost 5 bases and J lost 0 bases. TCRdb reanalysed the reads using MiXCR and keeps one entry per CDR3 protein. In the table there are 300,000 to 400,000 distinct CDR3 sequences, roughly 25% of which are singletons. Whole-study findings and limits: Accumulated public TCR beta family frequency recognized individuals carrying CMV together with the relevant HLA. The ex vivo response showed dominance by HLA-C-restricted CMV-specific TCR beta clonotypes.

This clonotype is judged medium-sized. Antigen unknown. The TCR comes from a human donor in good health (CMV status not recorded). Some clones in this sample may be carry-over from other donors' samples. V is TRBV7-2 and J is TRBJ2-3, with 9 bases matching TRBD1. Material: cultured PBMCs, obtained from culture after CMV antigen stimulation. CDR3 protein: CASSARQGGSTDTQYF. The CDR3 DNA is TGTGCCAGCAGCGCTCGACAGGGGGGGAGCACAGATACGCAGTATTTT.